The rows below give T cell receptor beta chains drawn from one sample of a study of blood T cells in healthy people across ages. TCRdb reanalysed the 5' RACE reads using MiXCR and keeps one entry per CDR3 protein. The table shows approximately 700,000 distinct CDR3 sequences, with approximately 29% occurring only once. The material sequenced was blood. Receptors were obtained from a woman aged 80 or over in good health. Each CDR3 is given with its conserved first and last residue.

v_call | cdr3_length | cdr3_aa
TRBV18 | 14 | CASSPQASYNEQFF
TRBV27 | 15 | CASSLSGWVPYEQYF
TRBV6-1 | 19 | CASTHTGTFLPSSYNEQFF
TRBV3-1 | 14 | CASTRTGGYHEQYF
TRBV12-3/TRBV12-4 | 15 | CASSLSGRNDQPQHF
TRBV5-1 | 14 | CASSLEDRLDGQFF
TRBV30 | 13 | CAWSPRGNQPQHF
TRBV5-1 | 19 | CASSLDPTSGGYKGLEQYF
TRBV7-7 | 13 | CASSTSLRETQYF
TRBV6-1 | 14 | CASSEWVQGTEAFF
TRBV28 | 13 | CASSLQSTDTQYF
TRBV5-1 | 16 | CASSTETGGPYNEQFF
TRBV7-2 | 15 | CASSRDRTYNSPLHF
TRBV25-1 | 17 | CASSSPGRGGTDEKLFF
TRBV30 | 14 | CAWSQWGLNNEQFF
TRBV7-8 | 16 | CASIQLTGPRLQGYTF
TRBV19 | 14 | CTSSGGTGANEQYF
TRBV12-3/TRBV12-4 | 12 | CATGSAGETQYF
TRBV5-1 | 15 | CASSLKPARRDGYIF
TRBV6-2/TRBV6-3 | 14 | CASSYSTFYNEQFF
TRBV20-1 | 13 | CSAWTDYNSPLHF
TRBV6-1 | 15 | CANQQDTPAGDGYTF
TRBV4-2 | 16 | CASSQDRSESSYEQYF
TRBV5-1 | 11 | CASSSADEQFF
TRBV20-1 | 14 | CSAREQGAGYGYTF
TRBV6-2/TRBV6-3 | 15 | CASSLDRDRVDGYTF
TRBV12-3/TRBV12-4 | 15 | CASSPPRAGTDTQYF
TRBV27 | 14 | CASSFSRGPGGYTF
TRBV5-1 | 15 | CASSRTGGTGTEAFF
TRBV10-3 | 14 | CAISGPGGSDTQYF
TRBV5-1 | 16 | CASSLGQGPSTGELFF
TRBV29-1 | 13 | CSVEQGMNTEAFF
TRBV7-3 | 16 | CASSPYRGSNTGELFF
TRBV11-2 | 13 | CASSLLSDYGYTF
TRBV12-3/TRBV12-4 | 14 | CASSLSSGLRLQHF
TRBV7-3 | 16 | CASSSQAGTSGLEQFF
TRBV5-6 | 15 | CAGSLTANSGNTIYF
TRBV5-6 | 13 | CASSLIGKYEQYF
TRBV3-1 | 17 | CASSQVGAGGGWETQYF
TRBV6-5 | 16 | CASRIATGGSTGELFF
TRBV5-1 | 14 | CASSFSTENTEAFF
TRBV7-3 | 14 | CASSPSYRHNEQYF
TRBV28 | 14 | CASKEGGRSTEAFF
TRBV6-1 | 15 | CASSDLTDRANRPHF
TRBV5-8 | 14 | CASSSGLFNTEAFF
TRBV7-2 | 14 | CASSPGGPSNGYTF
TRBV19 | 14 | CASSPLGQGTEAFF
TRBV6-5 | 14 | CASRTGLDYNEQFF
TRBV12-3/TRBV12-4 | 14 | CASSIGASWETQYF
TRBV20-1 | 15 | CSARGAGRTYNEQFF
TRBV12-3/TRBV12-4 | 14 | CAGLTGSSYNEQFF
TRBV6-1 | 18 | CASSGPRDRGRLPYGYTF
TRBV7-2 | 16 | CASSSTGGAGGQPQHF
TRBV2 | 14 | CASSWIGQNYGYTF
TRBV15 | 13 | CATSRPDADTQYF
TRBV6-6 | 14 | CASSYGTVNQPQHF